This is a list of T cell receptor beta chains from one sample in a study of T cell repertoires in cytomegalovirus infection. TCRdb re-derived calls from the reads in MiXCR, one entry per CDR3 protein. Of approximately 630,000 distinct CDR3 sequences detected, less than 25% appear once; the ten largest clones hold less than 9.5%. Sample: CD8+ T cells from PBMCs. Receptors originate from a human donor in good health (CMV status not recorded). Some clones in this sample may be carry-over from other donors' samples. Both conserved end residues are part of each CDR3. The D gene is left open where the match is weak. Rows give clone size only sometimes, using once, few, many, or a class for an expanded clone.

CASLPGPRRNTEAFF	TGTGCCAGCCTCCCAGGTCCCAGGCGGAACACTGAAGCTTTCTTT	TRBV5-6	TRBJ1-1	-	-
CASSLGQLQPQHF	TGTGCCAGCAGCTTGGGGCAGCTTCAGCCCCAGCATTTT	TRBV5-6	TRBJ1-5	-	-
CASSLDPGGSWDEQFF	TGTGCCAGCAGCTTAGATCCGGGGGGGAGCTGGGATGAGCAGTTCTTC	TRBV11-2	TRBJ2-1	TRBD2	many
CASTGTARGETQYF	TGTGCCAGCACCGGGACCGCGAGGGGGGAGACCCAGTACTTC	TRBV12-3/TRBV12-4	TRBJ2-5	-	many
CASSLARGGPGETQYF	TGTGCCAGCAGCTTAGCGAGGGGGGGGCCGGGAGAGACCCAGTACTTC	TRBV7-2	TRBJ2-5	-	many
CSASWGSYEQYF	TGCAGCGCGAGTTGGGGTTCCTACGAGCAGTACTTC	TRBV29-1	TRBJ2-7	-	few
CASSLAWGGHNQPQHF	TGTGCCAGCAGCTTGGCCTGGGGCGGTCACAATCAGCCCCAGCATTTT	TRBV5-6	TRBJ1-5	-	few
CASSLGWGASGYGYTF	TGTGCCAGCAGCTTAGGCTGGGGGGCATCTGGCTATGGCTACACCTTC	TRBV7-9	TRBJ1-2	-	many
CASSLDNTEAFF	TGTGCCAGCAGCCTCGATAACACTGAAGCTTTCTTT	TRBV6-2/TRBV6-3	TRBJ1-1	-	few
CASSQPPGQGAGELFF	TGCGCCAGCAGCCAACCCCCGGGACAGGGGGCCGGGGAGCTGTTTTTT	TRBV4-1	TRBJ2-2	TRBD1	many
CASSFSQGYTGELFF	TGTGCCAGCAGCTTTTCTCAGGGGTACACCGGGGAGCTGTTTTTT	TRBV7-2	TRBJ2-2	-	many
CASRSGLAETQYF	TGCGCCAGCAGATCCGGACTTGCGGAGACCCAGTACTTC	TRBV5-1	TRBJ2-5	-	-
CSASTTVSSYEQYF	TGCAGTGCTAGCACAACTGTCAGCTCCTACGAGCAGTACTTC	TRBV20-1	TRBJ2-7	-	-
CASSAGRGVLRPQHF	TGTGCCAGCAGCGCGGGGAGAGGGGTATTAAGGCCCCAGCATTTT	TRBV7-9	TRBJ1-5	-	few
CASSSPGGAGTEAFF	TGTGCCAGCAGTAGCCCGGGGGGGGCCGGCACTGAAGCTTTCTTT	TRBV25-1	TRBJ1-1	-	few
CASSRYRGSYNEQFF	TGTGCCAGCAGCCGATACAGGGGCTCCTACAATGAGCAGTTCTTC	TRBV3-1	TRBJ2-1	TRBD1	-
CASSQTAGRSAFF	TGTGCCAGCAGTCAAACCGCAGGGAGGAGCGCTTTCTTT	TRBV27	TRBJ1-1	-	-
CASSSGSNLYGYTF	TGTGCCAGCAGCTCCGGGTCAAACCTCTATGGCTACACCTTC	TRBV7-9	TRBJ1-2	-	many
CASSSPVSAPDTQYF	TGTGCCAGCAGTTCCCCCGTAAGCGCCCCAGATACGCAGTATTTT	TRBV28	TRBJ2-3	-	-
CASSPGLNAEAFF	TGTGCCAGCAGTCCCGGCCTTAACGCTGAAGCTTTCTTT	TRBV12-3/TRBV12-4	TRBJ1-1	-	-
CASQRGDSSTDTQYF	TGCGCCAGTCAGCGGGGGGACTCTAGCACAGATACGCAGTATTTT	TRBV4-1	TRBJ2-3	TRBD2	-
CASSLAGQGATTEAFF	TGTGCCAGCAGCCTCGCTGGACAGGGGGCGACTACTGAAGCTTTCTTT	TRBV25-1	TRBJ1-1	TRBD1	-
CASSLPTVMNTEAFF	TGTGCCAGCAGTTTACCAACAGTCATGAACACTGAAGCTTTCTTT	TRBV12-3/TRBV12-4	TRBJ1-1	-	-
CASGLNLDRTFSNQPQHF	TGTGCCAGCGGACTAAACTTGGACAGGACCTTCAGCAATCAGCCCCAGCATTTT	TRBV6-2/TRBV6-3	TRBJ1-5	TRBD1	-
CASSYIRTAGELFF	TGTGCCAGCAGCTACATAAGAACGGCCGGGGAGCTGTTTTTT	TRBV7-2	TRBJ2-2	-	many
CSVGSVNTGELFF	TGCAGCGTTGGGAGTGTAAACACCGGGGAGCTGTTTTTT	TRBV29-1	TRBJ2-2	-	few
CASSSTGLAGNIQYF	TGTGCCAGCAGCTCCACCGGACTAGCGGGGAACATTCAGTACTTC	TRBV12-3/TRBV12-4	TRBJ2-4	TRBD2	-
CASSKTALDTDTQYF	TGTGCCAGCAGTAAGACTGCCTTGGACACAGATACGCAGTATTTT	TRBV6-5	TRBJ2-3	-	-
CASSGRTSGAYTDTQYF	TGTGCCAGCAGCGGAAGGACTAGCGGGGCGTACACAGATACGCAGTATTTT	TRBV5-5	TRBJ2-3	TRBD2	-
CASSLQGAYTEAFF	TGTGCCAGTAGTCTCCAGGGGGCATACACTGAAGCTTTCTTT	TRBV19	TRBJ1-1	TRBD1	many
CSAVRASVPEAFF	TGCAGTGCTGTCCGGGCGTCAGTTCCTGAAGCTTTCTTT	TRBV20-1	TRBJ1-1	-	-
CASTLNYGYTF	TGTGCCAGCACTCTTAACTATGGCTACACCTTC	TRBV28	TRBJ1-2	-	many
CASSLEGRVLETDTQYF	TGTGCCAGCAGCTTAGAGGGCAGGGTGTTAGAAACAGATACGCAGTATTTT	TRBV7-8	TRBJ2-3	-	many
CATSRDLEFMNTEAFF	TGTGCCACCAGCAGAGATCTTGAGTTCATGAACACTGAAGCTTTCTTT	TRBV15	TRBJ1-1	-	-
CASSPRERGPSSGANVLTF	TGTGCCAGCAGCCCACGGGAAAGGGGGCCGAGCTCTGGGGCCAACGTCCTGACTTTC	TRBV7-6	TRBJ2-6	TRBD1	few
CASSLDRGGTEAFF	TGTGCCAGCAGCTTAGACAGGGGTGGCACTGAAGCTTTCTTT	TRBV7-8	TRBJ1-1	TRBD1	many
CSARDQGHQPQHF	TGCAGTGCTAGAGACCAGGGACATCAGCCCCAGCATTTT	TRBV20-1	TRBJ1-5	-	few
CSVRQLYSGANVLTF	TGCAGCGTTCGTCAGCTCTACTCTGGGGCCAACGTCCTGACTTTC	TRBV29-1	TRBJ2-6	-	-
CASLRTVNTEAFF	TGTGCCAGCCTCCGGACGGTGAACACTGAAGCTTTCTTT	TRBV6-1	TRBJ1-1	-	few
CATSDPGSYNEQFF	TGTGCCACCAGTGATCCGGGGTCCTACAATGAGCAGTTCTTC	TRBV24-1	TRBJ2-1	-	many
CASSRLGTEAFF	TGTGCCAGCAGCCGCCTGGGCACTGAAGCTTTCTTT	TRBV11-3	TRBJ1-1	-	many
CATSPWGTSYYNEQFF	TGTGCCACCTCCCCCTGGGGGACTAGCTACTACAATGAGCAGTTCTTC	TRBV6-2/TRBV6-3	TRBJ2-1	TRBD2	few
CASSLVWSSQPQHF	TGTGCCAGCAGCTTAGTCTGGTCCAGTCAGCCCCAGCATTTT	TRBV13	TRBJ1-5	-	-
CASSAHLQDLYGYTF	TGTGCCAGCAGTGCACACCTACAGGATTTATATGGCTACACCTTC	TRBV28	TRBJ1-2	-	-
CPSSSGQGSYNEQFF	TGTCCCAGCAGTTCTGGACAGGGATCCTACAATGAGCAGTTCTTC	TRBV12-3/TRBV12-4	TRBJ2-1	TRBD1	-
CASSAPGLAGESYEQYF	TGTGCCAGCAGCGCCCCCGGACTAGCGGGGGAGTCCTACGAGCAGTACTTC	TRBV5-6	TRBJ2-7	TRBD2	few
CASSLRSRDYPFDTQYF	TGTGCCAGCAGCTTGAGGTCACGGGACTACCCCTTTGATACGCAGTATTTT	TRBV7-2	TRBJ2-3	TRBD2	many
CASSQTPYTNGELFF	TGTGCCAGCAGCCAGACTCCTTATACGAACGGGGAGCTGTTTTTT	TRBV7-2	TRBJ2-2	-	many
CASRASGQDEETQYF	TGTGCCAGCAGGGCGTCCGGACAAGACGAAGAGACCCAGTACTTC	TRBV27	TRBJ2-5	-	once
CSVVGQGPQYGYTF	TGCAGCGTTGTAGGCCAGGGGCCCCAATATGGCTACACCTTC	TRBV29-1	TRBJ1-2	-	few
CASSELGIEAFF	TGTGCCAGCAGTGAGTTGGGTATAGAAGCTTTCTTT	TRBV2	TRBJ1-1	-	-
CASSPHDRVETQYF	TGTGCCAGCAGCCCACACGACAGGGTGGAGACCCAGTACTTC	TRBV9	TRBJ2-5	TRBD1	-
CASSLEPRQETQYF	TGTGCCAGCAGTTTAGAGCCCAGGCAAGAGACCCAGTACTTC	TRBV12-3/TRBV12-4	TRBJ2-5	-	few
CASRAGGPNTQYF	TGTGCCAGCAGAGCGGGGGGGCCGAATACGCAGTATTTT	TRBV12-3/TRBV12-4	TRBJ2-3	TRBD2	-
CASSLVAGATEAFF	TGTGCCAGCAGCTTAGTGGCAGGGGCGACTGAAGCTTTCTTT	TRBV7-4	TRBJ1-1	-	-
CASSLTGHLSYEQYF	TGTGCCAGCAGCTTAACGGGACACCTCTCCTACGAGCAGTACTTC	TRBV7-6	TRBJ2-7	-	-
CSARGYRLDYEQYF	TGCAGTGCTAGAGGGTACAGGCTGGACTACGAGCAGTACTTC	TRBV20-1	TRBJ2-7	-	-
CASSPNPHEQFF	TGTGCCAGCAGCCCAAATCCCCATGAGCAGTTCTTC	TRBV7-9	TRBJ2-1	-	few
CASNPSDTGELFF	TGTGCCAGCAACCCCAGCGACACCGGGGAGCTGTTTTTT	TRBV2	TRBJ2-2	-	few